There are a few counts of the clone carrying this T cell receptor (beta chain). The sample belongs to a study of blood T cells in healthy people across ages. A second PCR, run for roughly 7 to 12 cycles, used a sample-barcoded 5' primer plus a J-beta primer mix. TCRdb passed the 5' RACE reads through MiXCR, listing each CDR3 protein once. The sample carries about 680,000 distinct CDR3 sequences, over 45% recorded once. This TCR was recovered from a woman aged 55-69 years in good health. The sample taken for sequencing was blood.

CDR3 protein: CASSLSAADREQFF. CDR3 nucleotides: TGTGCCAGCAGCTTATCGGCCGCGGATCGTGAGCAGTTCTTC. The rearrangement uses TRBV7-2 and TRBJ2-1; the D is unclear. Germline CDR1 is SGHTA and CDR2 is FQGNSA. The V end lost 2 bases, the J end lost 9 bases, and 14 bases lay between the germline ends. The CDR3 loop spans 14 amino acids.